These T cell receptor beta chains were read from a single sample in a study of cytomegalovirus exposure and HLA in healthy donors. Libraries were prepared by immunoSEQ multiplex PCR; TCRdb keeps only in-frame clonotypes and omits some of them. The table has 100,000 to 150,000 clones, 65% to 80% seen once. Sequenced: PBMCs. The receptors shown here come from a man aged 30-40 years in good health and CMV-seronegative. The CDR3 runs from the conserved cysteine through the conserved F or W. The D gene is left open where the match is weak. Some rows have no size entry. The others give once, few or many, or a class for an expanded clone.

j_gene,d_gene,abundance,v_gene,CDR3nt,CDR3aa
TRBJ1-2,-,-,TRBV7-8,TGTGCCAGCAGCTTAAAAAGGGGCAGGGGAGATGGCTACACCTTC,CASSLKRGRGDGYTF
TRBJ1-4,TRBD1,-,TRBV5-1,TGCGCCAGCAGACCCCGGACAGGGCATAATGAAAAACTGTTTTTT,CASRPRTGHNEKLFF
TRBJ2-6,TRBD1,-,TRBV18,TGTGCCAGCTCGGGACAGGGGGCGGTCTCTGGGGCCAACGTCCTGACTTTC,CASSGQGAVSGANVLTF
TRBJ1-2,-,-,TRBV6-4,TGTGCCAGCAGTGAATTTGGGCAGGGAAGAGGTGGCTACACCTTC,CASSEFGQGRGGYTF
TRBJ2-3,TRBD2,-,TRBV29-1,TGCAGCGTACCGACTAGCGGGACGATGCAGTATTTT,CSVPTSGTMQYF
TRBJ1-1,TRBD1,-,TRBV6-5,TGTGCCAGCAGTTACTGGGCAGGGGGAAGTAACACTGAAGCTTTCTTT,CASSYWAGGSNTEAFF
TRBJ1-5,TRBD1,-,TRBV6-1,TGTGCCAGCAGCTACGGGACAGGCGATCAGCCCCAGCATTTT,CASSYGTGDQPQHF
TRBJ1-1,-,-,TRBV6-1,TGTGCCAGCAGTGAAAGAGGGGGTTGGAACACTGAAGCTTTCTTT,CASSERGGWNTEAFF
TRBJ1-1,-,-,TRBV6-5,TGTGCCAGCAAAGATGGGACAAAGAACACTGAAGCTTTCTTT,CASKDGTKNTEAFF
TRBJ1-4,-,-,TRBV9,TGTGCCAGCAGCGTTGGGAGAAACGAAAAACTGTTTTTT,CASSVGRNEKLFF
TRBJ2-6,-,-,TRBV19,TGTGCCAGTAGTATAATGTTTAGTGTCACTGGGGCCAACGTCCTGACTTTC,CASSIMFSVTGANVLTF
TRBJ2-7,-,few,TRBV14,TGTGCCAGCAGCCTACTTTACGAGCAGTACTTC,CASSLLYEQYF
TRBJ2-7,TRBD1,-,TRBV5-1,TGCGCCAGTAGCTTTGGGACAGGGCTGGACGAGCAGTACTTC,CASSFGTGLDEQYF
TRBJ1-2,-,-,TRBV5-6,TGTGCCAGCAGCTTTCCTATTCCAGGGCGCGGCTACACCTTC,CASSFPIPGRGYTF
TRBJ2-7,-,-,TRBV6-5,TGTGCCACCCTCACAGGGGCTAGCGGGCTCTACGAGCAGTACTTC,CATLTGASGLYEQYF
TRBJ2-5,TRBD2,-,TRBV7-2,TGTGCCAGCAGCCCGGCTTCCCTAGCGGGGGGGGAAGAGACCCAGTACTTC,CASSPASLAGGEETQYF
TRBJ2-5,-,few,TRBV5-6,TGTGCCAGCAGCTTGGTTCTGGAGACCCAGTACTTC,CASSLVLETQYF
TRBJ1-1,-,-,TRBV5-1,TGCGCCAGCAGTGTTCAGGAGAACACTGAAGCTTTCTTT,CASSVQENTEAFF
TRBJ2-3,TRBD1,-,TRBV28,TGTGCCAGCAGCCGTGGGCCGACAGGGCGCCCCGATACGCAGTATTTT,CASSRGPTGRPDTQYF
TRBJ2-7,-,-,TRBV7-2,TGTGCCAGCAGCTTAAACAACGAGCAGTACTTC,CASSLNNEQYF
TRBJ1-1,-,-,TRBV29-1,TGCAGCGTTGGTGGAGGGAGGGGCCTGAACACTGAAGCTTTCTTT,CSVGGGRGLNTEAFF
TRBJ1-1,-,few,TRBV2,TGTGCCAGCAGTGGGACAGCCAACACTGAAGCTTTCTTT,CASSGTANTEAFF
TRBJ1-5,TRBD1,-,TRBV7-2,TGTGCCAGCAGCTTATGGACAGGGGGCAATCAGCCCCAGCATTTT,CASSLWTGGNQPQHF
TRBJ1-1,-,-,TRBV6-5,TGTGCCAGCAGAGAGGTCATGAACACTGAAGCTTTCTTT,CASREVMNTEAFF
TRBJ1-1,-,-,TRBV7-3,TGTGCCAGCAGCTTCGCTATGAACACTGAAGCTTTCTTT,CASSFAMNTEAFF
TRBJ1-4,-,-,TRBV6-6,TGTGCCAGCAGTTCATACTCCGGGAACGAAAAACTGTTTTTT,CASSSYSGNEKLFF
TRBJ2-7,-,-,TRBV28,TGTGCCAGCAGAACAGGGTCGGGAGGCTACGAGCAGTACTTC,CASRTGSGGYEQYF
TRBJ1-5,-,-,TRBV18,TGTGCCAGCTCACCTCGCAGGACTGATCAGCCCCAGCATTTT,CASSPRRTDQPQHF
TRBJ2-7,-,-,TRBV6-1,TGTGCCAGCAGTGTATCGACAGGAGCCACCTACGAGCAGTACTTC,CASSVSTGATYEQYF
TRBJ2-7,TRBD1,-,TRBV5-6,TGTGCCAGCAGCGTCTCCGGGACAGCCTCCTACGAGCAGTACTTC,CASSVSGTASYEQYF
TRBJ1-5,TRBD1,few,TRBV5-5,TGTGCCAGCAGCCCACGACAGGGGTCGAGCAATCAGCCCCAGCATTTT,CASSPRQGSSNQPQHF
TRBJ2-3,TRBD1,-,TRBV11-2,TGTGCCAGCAGCTGGGACAGGGGGCGCGCAGATACGCAGTATTTT,CASSWDRGRADTQYF
TRBJ1-6,TRBD1,few,TRBV14,TGTGCCAGCACGGGACAGCTTAATTCACCCCTCCACTTT,CASTGQLNSPLHF
TRBJ2-1,TRBD1,-,TRBV27,TGTGCCAGCAGTTGGACAGGCGATTACAATGAGCAGTTCTTC,CASSWTGDYNEQFF
TRBJ1-2,TRBD1,-,TRBV6-1,TGTGCCAGTCTAATGGGACAGGTGTATGGCTACACCTTC,CASLMGQVYGYTF
TRBJ1-5,-,few,TRBV27,TGTGCCAGCAGTTTAACGGGGGGTGTGTATCAGCCCCAGCATTTT,CASSLTGGVYQPQHF
TRBJ2-7,-,-,TRBV4-1,TGCGCCAGCGGGGGGATCTACGAGCAGTACTTC,CASGGIYEQYF
TRBJ2-7,-,-,TRBV2,TGTGCCAGCAGGGCCCAGATACCCGAGCAGTACTTC,CASRAQIPEQYF
TRBJ1-5,TRBD1,-,TRBV7-2,TGTGCCAGCAGCCCCCGGACAGGGCCCCAGCATTTT,CASSPRTGPQHF
TRBJ1-1,-,-,TRBV5-4,TGTGCCAGCAGCTTGGCCCAGGGGCAAACTGAAGCTTTCTTT,CASSLAQGQTEAFF
TRBJ2-3,-,-,TRBV9,TGTGCCAGCGCCCTTCTAAGCGCCACAGATACGCAGTATTTT,CASALLSATDTQYF
TRBJ2-1,TRBD2,-,TRBV28,TGTGCCAGCAGTTTACTAGCGGGAGGGCCCTCGAATGAGCAGTTCTTC,CASSLLAGGPSNEQFF